This TCR beta chain is from a study of T cell changes during pregnancy in multiple sclerosis. V lost 5 bases to trimming and J lost 2 bases; unmatched junction nucleotides: 5. Per the germline V gene, CDR1 is ENHRY and CDR2 is SYGVKD. This CDR3 has 15 amino acids. Data came from immunoSEQ multiplex PCR; TCRdb stores just in-frame clones and leaves some out. This table has over 60,000 clones, just under 95% appearing once. The receptor comes from a female donor with multiple sclerosis, enrolled in a pregnancy study. The specimen was peripheral blood, collected in the first trimester of pregnancy. The chain employs TRBV10-3 and TRBJ1-5, with 8 positions matching TRBD1. DNA for the CDR3: TGTGCCATCAGTCCCACAGGGGGGGGCAATCAGCCCCAGCATTTT. It translates to CAISPTGGGNQPQHF.